These T cell receptor beta chains were read from a single sample in a study of CD8 T cells in ankylosing spondylitis. TCRdb analysed the 5' RACE reads with MiXCR anew, one entry per CDR3 protein. The table includes roughly 180,000 distinct CDR3 sequences, approximately 9% detected once. Sequenced sample: blood, either unsorted or a sorted T cell fraction (not recorded which). These receptors came from a female donor with ankylosing spondylitis or in good health (not recorded which). The CDR3 runs from the conserved cysteine through the conserved F or W. The order of the fields is CDR3 length, V gene, D gene, J gene, clone size, CDR3 DNA, CDR3 protein. A D gene is named only where the DNA matches it firmly. Clone size is not always given. Where it is, it says once, few, many or a class for expanded clones.

14	TRBV5-1	NA	TRBJ1-5	NA	TGCGCCAGCAGCTTGGGGGAGACCCAAGGGCCCCAGCATTTT	CASSLGETQGPQHF
12	TRBV28	NA	TRBJ2-7	NA	TGTGCCAGCAGCGAACTAGGGTACGAGCAGTACTTC	CASSELGYEQYF
16	TRBV12-3/TRBV12-4	NA	TRBJ2-5	few	TGTGCCAGCAGTTTATTGGGTGGGAGGCTCTCAGAGACCCAGTACTTC	CASSLLGGRLSETQYF
14	TRBV13	NA	TRBJ2-7	NA	TGTGCCAGCAGCCCGGGACCCGGGCCGCGCGAGCAGTACTTC	CASSPGPGPREQYF
15	TRBV4-1	NA	TRBJ2-1	few	TGCGCCAGCAGGAAACCGGGACAACCGATCAATGAGCAGTTCTTC	CASRKPGQPINEQFF
13	TRBV7-9	NA	TRBJ2-5	NA	TGTGCCAGCTCTGACCCCCTCGCGGAGACCCAGTACTTC	CASSDPLAETQYF
13	TRBV6-2/TRBV6-3	NA	TRBJ2-7	many	TGTGCCAGCAGTTACGGACAGACATACGAGCAGTACTTC	CASSYGQTYEQYF
13	TRBV6-1	NA	TRBJ2-5	NA	TGTGCCAGCAGCTTGGGACTCGAAGAGACCCAGTACTTC	CASSLGLEETQYF
13	TRBV13	NA	TRBJ1-1	few	TGTGCCAGCAGCTCGCGAGGCACCACTGAAGCTTTCTTT	CASSSRGTTEAFF
13	TRBV4-3	NA	TRBJ2-1	NA	TGCGCCAGCAGCCAAGGGACCGCCGGTGAGCAGTTCTTC	CASSQGTAGEQFF
13	TRBV12-3/TRBV12-4	NA	TRBJ2-3	NA	TGTGCCAGCAGTGCCCCCAATTGGGATACGCAGTATTTT	CASSAPNWDTQYF
13	TRBV11-2	NA	TRBJ2-7	many	TGTGCCAGCAGCCCCGGACCAAATTACGAGCAGTACTTC	CASSPGPNYEQYF
11	TRBV7-9	NA	TRBJ2-1	many	TGTGCCAGCAGCCCACTAGAAGAGCAGTTCTTC	CASSPLEEQFF
15	TRBV12-3/TRBV12-4	NA	TRBJ2-2	few	TGTGCCAGCAGTGGGGTACTTGGGGACGCCGGGGAGCTGTTTTTT	CASSGVLGDAGELFF
12	TRBV6-4	NA	TRBJ1-1	once	TGTGCCAGCAGTGACTCGAGAATGCGCTTGGTCTTT	CASSDSRMRLVF
14	TRBV9	NA	TRBJ1-2	NA	TGTGCCAGCAGGGGGACGGGAGCTAACTATGGCTACACCTTC	CASRGTGANYGYTF
13	TRBV9	NA	TRBJ1-1	many	TGTGCCAGCAGCGTAGGAGGGGGGCCTGAAGCTTTCTTT	CASSVGGGPEAFF
14	TRBV27	TRBD1	TRBJ1-1	once	TGTGCCAGCTCCTGGACAGGGAGGGACACTGAAGCTTTCTTT	CASSWTGRDTEAFF
15	TRBV5-1	TRBD2	TRBJ2-1	many	TGCGCCAGCAGCTTGGCGGGGCCCGCCGGGACTAGCGAGTTCTTC	CASSLAGPAGTSEFF
16	TRBV4-3	NA	TRBJ2-1	NA	TGCGCCAGCAGCCAAGAAACGGAACGGTCGTATAATGAGCAGTTCTTC	CASSQETERSYNEQFF
14	TRBV7-9	NA	TRBJ2-7	few	TGTGCCAGCAGCCGAGAGCGGGCTCGAGACGAGCAGTACTTC	CASSRERARDEQYF
17	TRBV7-2	NA	TRBJ2-2	many	TGTGCCAGCAGCTTATGGCTGACGGGATGGAACACCGGGGAGCTGTTTTTT	CASSLWLTGWNTGELFF
14	TRBV20-1	NA	TRBJ1-2	few	TGCAGTGCCGACCCCAGGGAGATCAACTATGGCTACACCTTC	CSADPREINYGYTF
14	TRBV25-1	NA	TRBJ1-3	few	TGTGCCAGCAGTGAACGGACGCGTGAACACACCATATATTTT	CASSERTREHTIYF
15	TRBV5-4	TRBD2	TRBJ2-7	NA	TGTGCCAGCAGCTACACGTCTAGCGGGATCCCCGAGCAGTACTTC	CASSYTSSGIPEQYF
12	TRBV21-1	NA	TRBJ2-1	few	TGTGCCAGCAGCCTTCAGAACAATGAGCAGTTCTTC	CASSLQNNEQFF
14	TRBV29-1	TRBD1	TRBJ2-7	many	TGCAGCGTTGAAGGGACAGGGGAAACCTACGAGCAGTACTTC	CSVEGTGETYEQYF
14	TRBV2	TRBD2	TRBJ2-7	once	TGTGCCAGCAACCCGGGACTAGAGTCCTACGAGCAGTACTTC	CASNPGLESYEQYF
14	TRBV6-5	NA	TRBJ2-5	NA	TGTGCCAGCAGTTTAGGGGGAGTCAGGGAGACCCAGTACTTC	CASSLGGVRETQYF
13	TRBV5-6	NA	TRBJ2-1	NA	TGTGCCAGCAGCTGGGCCGGGAGTGATGAGCAGTTCTTC	CASSWAGSDEQFF
14	TRBV20-1	TRBD1	TRBJ1-5	many	TGCAGTGCTAGAGTTGGACAGGGGAGACAGCCCCAGCATTTT	CSARVGQGRQPQHF
8	TRBV2	NA	TRBJ1-1	many	TGTGCCAGTCAACAAGCTTTCTTT	CASQQAFF
13	TRBV11-2	NA	TRBJ2-7	NA	TGTGCCAGCAGCTTACGGCGGTCCTACGAGCAGTACTTC	CASSLRRSYEQYF
15	TRBV4-3	NA	TRBJ2-4	NA	TGCGCCAGCAGCCAAGGTTCCAGGGGGGGGAACATTCAGTACTTC	CASSQGSRGGNIQYF
13	TRBV20-1	NA	TRBJ2-7	few	TGCAGTGCCCAGCTAGCCGCCGCCTACGAGCAGTACTTC	CSAQLAAAYEQYF
10	TRBV10-2	NA	TRBJ2-3	many	TGCGCCAGCTATTGGGATACGCAGTATTTT	CASYWDTQYF
15	TRBV7-2	NA	TRBJ1-1	few	TGTGCCAGCAGCTTAGCGGCAGGGTCGGGCACTGAAGCTTTCTTT	CASSLAAGSGTEAFF
20	TRBV9	TRBD2	TRBJ2-1	NA	TGTGCCAGCAGCGTAGCTCCAAGACTAGGAGGGACTAGCGGGCCCAATGAGCAGTTCTTC	CASSVAPRLGGTSGPNEQFF
14	TRBV30	TRBD1	TRBJ1-1	few	TGTGCCTGGACTCCGGGACAGGGGAGGACTGAAGCTTTCTTT	CAWTPGQGRTEAFF
15	TRBV9	NA	TRBJ1-5	NA	TGTGCCAGCAGCGCCGGGACGGCTTCTCATCAGCCCCAGCATTTT	CASSAGTASHQPQHF
14	TRBV6-5	TRBD2	TRBJ2-1	NA	TGTGCCAGCACTTTCCGGGGGGGTAACAATGAGCAGTTCTTC	CASTFRGGNNEQFF
15	TRBV5-5	NA	TRBJ2-7	NA	TGTGCCAGCAGTCCCAGAGGGGAGATCTTCTACGAGCAGTACTTC	CASSPRGEIFYEQYF
12	TRBV11-2	NA	TRBJ1-1	NA	TGTGCCAGCAGCCCAGGACGGTTTGAAGCTTTCTTT	CASSPGRFEAFF
17	TRBV12-3/TRBV12-4	NA	TRBJ2-2	few	TGTGCCAGCAGTACCATGGAGACTCCCCCACGAACCGGGGAGCTGTTTTTT	CASSTMETPPRTGELFF
16	TRBV4-1	NA	TRBJ2-5	few	TGCGCCAGCAGCCAAGTGGCGAGCTCTCTGAAGGAGACCCAGTACTTC	CASSQVASSLKETQYF
14	TRBV15	TRBD2	TRBJ2-3	NA	TGTGCCACCGGAACTAGCGAGAAGGCAGATACGCAGTATTTT	CATGTSEKADTQYF
15	TRBV9	TRBD1	TRBJ2-3	NA	TGTGCCAGCAGCGTCCGACAGGGAAGCACAGATACGCAGTATTTT	CASSVRQGSTDTQYF
12	TRBV20-1	NA	TRBJ2-5	few	TGCAGTGCCGCCCCGGAGTTCCAGACCCAGTACTTC	CSAAPEFQTQYF
12	TRBV11-2	NA	TRBJ1-6	few	TGTGCCAGCAGCCTGACCAATTCACCCCTCCACTTT	CASSLTNSPLHF
12	TRBV6-5	NA	TRBJ2-1	NA	TGTGCCAGCAGTTACAATAACAATGAGCAGTTCTTC	CASSYNNNEQFF
11	TRBV6-5	NA	TRBJ1-2	few	TGTGCCAGCAGTTACTCAGGGAGACAGTCCTTC	CASSYSGRQSF
14	TRBV28	NA	TRBJ1-5	NA	TGTGCCAGCAGTTTCGAAAGTGGGGGTCAGCCCCAGCATTTT	CASSFESGGQPQHF
12	TRBV29-1	NA	TRBJ2-1	many	TGCAGCCCCATGGGCTTCTACAATGAGCAGTTCTTC	CSPMGFYNEQFF
16	TRBV20-1	TRBD2	TRBJ2-5	few	TGCAGTGCTAGGGGGCCCCTAGCGGGAGTTGTAGAGACCCAGTACTTC	CSARGPLAGVVETQYF
13	TRBV11-2	NA	TRBJ2-1	few	TGTGCCAGCAGCTTAGGTGCAGCTGGTGAGCAGTTCTTC	CASSLGAAGEQFF
15	TRBV6-2/TRBV6-3	TRBD2	TRBJ2-3	few	TGTGCCAGCAGGTTTAGCGGGGGACTCACAGATACGCAGTATTTT	CASRFSGGLTDTQYF